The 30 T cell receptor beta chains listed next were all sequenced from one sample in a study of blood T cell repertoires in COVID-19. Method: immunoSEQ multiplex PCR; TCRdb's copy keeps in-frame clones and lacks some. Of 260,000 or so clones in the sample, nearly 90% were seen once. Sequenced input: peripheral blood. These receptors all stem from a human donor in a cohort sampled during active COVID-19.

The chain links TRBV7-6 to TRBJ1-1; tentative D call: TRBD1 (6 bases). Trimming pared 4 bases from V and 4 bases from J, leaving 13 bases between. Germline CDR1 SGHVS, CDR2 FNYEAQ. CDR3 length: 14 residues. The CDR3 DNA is TGTGCCAGCAGCTCGGACAGTTCTCCCACTGAAGCTTTCTTT. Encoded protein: CASSSDSSPTEAFF.

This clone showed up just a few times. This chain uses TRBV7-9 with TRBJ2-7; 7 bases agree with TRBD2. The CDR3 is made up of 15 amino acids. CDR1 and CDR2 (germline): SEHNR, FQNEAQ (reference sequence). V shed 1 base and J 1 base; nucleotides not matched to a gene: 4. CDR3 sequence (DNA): TGTGCCAGCAGCTTAGTAGCGGGCCAATCCTACGAGCAGTACTTC. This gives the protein CASSLVAGQSYEQYF.

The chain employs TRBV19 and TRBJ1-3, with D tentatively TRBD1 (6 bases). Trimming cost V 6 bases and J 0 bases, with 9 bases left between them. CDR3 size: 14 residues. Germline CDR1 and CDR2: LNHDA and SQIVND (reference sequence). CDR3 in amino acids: CASREQGSGNTIYF. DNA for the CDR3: TGTGCCAGTAGGGAACAGGGCTCTGGAAACACCATATATTTT.

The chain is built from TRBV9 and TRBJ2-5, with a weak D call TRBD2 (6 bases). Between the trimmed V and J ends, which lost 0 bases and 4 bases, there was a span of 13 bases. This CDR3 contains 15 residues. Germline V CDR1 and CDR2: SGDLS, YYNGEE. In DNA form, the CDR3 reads TGTGCCAGCAGCGTAGCTTGGGGGAGGCGAGAGACCCAGTACTTC. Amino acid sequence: CASSVAWGRRETQYF.

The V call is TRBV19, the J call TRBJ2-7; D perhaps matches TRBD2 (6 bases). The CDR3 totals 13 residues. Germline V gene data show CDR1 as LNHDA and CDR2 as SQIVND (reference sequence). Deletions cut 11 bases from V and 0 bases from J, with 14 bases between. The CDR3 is CAASPGVSYEQYF. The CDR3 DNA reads TGTGCCGCCAGCCCGGGGGTCTCCTACGAGCAGTACTTC.

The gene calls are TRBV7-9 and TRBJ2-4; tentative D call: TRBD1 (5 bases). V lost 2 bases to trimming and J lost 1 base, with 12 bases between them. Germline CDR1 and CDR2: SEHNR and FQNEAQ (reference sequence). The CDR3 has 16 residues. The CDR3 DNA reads TGTGCCAGCAGCTTACCCCCACAGGATGCCAAAAACATTCAGTACTTC. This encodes CASSLPPQDAKNIQYF.

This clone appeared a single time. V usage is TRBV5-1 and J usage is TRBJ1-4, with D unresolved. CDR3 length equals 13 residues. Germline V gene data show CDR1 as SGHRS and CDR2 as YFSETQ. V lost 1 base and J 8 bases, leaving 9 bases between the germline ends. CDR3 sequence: CASSLSPGEKLFF. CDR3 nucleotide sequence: TGCGCCAGCAGCTTGAGCCCAGGCGAAAAACTGTTTTTT.

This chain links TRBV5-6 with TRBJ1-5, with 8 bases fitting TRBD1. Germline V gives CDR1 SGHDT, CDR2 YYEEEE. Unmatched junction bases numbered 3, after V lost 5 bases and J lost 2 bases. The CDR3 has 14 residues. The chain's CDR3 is CASSLTGGNQPQHF. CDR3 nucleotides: TGTGCCAGCAGTTTGACAGGGGGCAATCAGCCCCAGCATTTT.

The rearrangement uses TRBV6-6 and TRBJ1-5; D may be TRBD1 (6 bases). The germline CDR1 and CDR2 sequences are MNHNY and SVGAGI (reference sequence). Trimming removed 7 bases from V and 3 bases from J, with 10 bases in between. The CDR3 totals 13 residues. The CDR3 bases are TGTGCCAGCACTGGGGGCTACAATCAGCCCCAGCATTTT. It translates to CASTGGYNQPQHF.

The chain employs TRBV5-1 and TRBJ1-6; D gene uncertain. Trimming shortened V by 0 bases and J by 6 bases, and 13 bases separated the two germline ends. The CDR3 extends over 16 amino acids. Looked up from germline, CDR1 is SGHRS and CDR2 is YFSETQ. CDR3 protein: CASSLGPGNTNSPLHF. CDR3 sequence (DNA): TGCGCCAGCAGCTTGGGACCGGGGAATACTAATTCACCCCTCCACTTT.

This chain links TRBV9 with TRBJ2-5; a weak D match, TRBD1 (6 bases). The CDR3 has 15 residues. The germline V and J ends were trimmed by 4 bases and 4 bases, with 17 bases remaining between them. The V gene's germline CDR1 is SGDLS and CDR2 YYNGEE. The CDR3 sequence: CASSPHPGQLETQYF. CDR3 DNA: TGTGCCAGCAGCCCACACCCAGGACAGCTAGAGACCCAGTACTTC. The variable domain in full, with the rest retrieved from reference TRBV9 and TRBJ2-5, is DSGVTQTPKHLITATGQRVTLRCSPRSGDLSVYWYQQSLDQGLQFLIQYYNGEERAKGNILERFSAQQFPDLHSELNLSSLELGDSALYFCASSPHPGQLETQYFGPGTRLLVL.

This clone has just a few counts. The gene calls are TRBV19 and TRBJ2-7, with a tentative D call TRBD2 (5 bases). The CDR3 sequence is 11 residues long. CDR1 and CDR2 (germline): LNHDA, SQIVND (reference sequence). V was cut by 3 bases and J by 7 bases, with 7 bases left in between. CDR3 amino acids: CASSIGGEQYF. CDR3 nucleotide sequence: TGTGCCAGTAGTATTGGCGGGGAGCAGTACTTC.

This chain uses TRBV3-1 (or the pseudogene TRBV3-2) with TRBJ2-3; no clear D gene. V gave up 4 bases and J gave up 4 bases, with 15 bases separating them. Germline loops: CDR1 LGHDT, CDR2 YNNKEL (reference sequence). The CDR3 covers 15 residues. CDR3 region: CASSRTRSTPDTQYF. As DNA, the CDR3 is TGTGCCAGCAGCCGAACGAGAAGTACTCCAGATACGCAGTATTTT.

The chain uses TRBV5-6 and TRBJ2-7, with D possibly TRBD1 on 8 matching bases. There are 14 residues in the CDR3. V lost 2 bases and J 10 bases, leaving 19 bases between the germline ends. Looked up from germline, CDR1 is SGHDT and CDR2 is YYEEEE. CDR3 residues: CASSLGQGGMGQYF. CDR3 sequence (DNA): TGTGCCAGCAGCTTAGGACAGGGAGGGATGGGACAGTACTTC.

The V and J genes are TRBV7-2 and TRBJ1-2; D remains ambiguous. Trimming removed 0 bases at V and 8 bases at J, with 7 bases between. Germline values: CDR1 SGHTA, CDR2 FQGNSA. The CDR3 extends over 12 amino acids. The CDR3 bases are TGTGCCAGCAGCTTAGCTGTTCCGGGCTACACCTTC. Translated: CASSLAVPGYTF. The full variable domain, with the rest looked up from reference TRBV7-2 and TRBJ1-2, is GAGVSQSPSNKVTEKGKDVELRCDPISGHTALYWYRQSLGQGLEFLIYFQGNSAPDKSGLPSDRFSAERTGGSVSTLTIQRTQQEDSAVYLCASSLAVPGYTFGSGTRLTVV.

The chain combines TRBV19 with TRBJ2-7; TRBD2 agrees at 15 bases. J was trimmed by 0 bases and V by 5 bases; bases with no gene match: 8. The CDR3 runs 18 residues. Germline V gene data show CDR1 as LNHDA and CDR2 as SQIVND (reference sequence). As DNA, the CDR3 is TGTGCCAGTAGTGGAGCCCGGACTAGCGGGAGGGCCTCCTACGAGCAGTACTTC. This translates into CASSGARTSGRASYEQYF.

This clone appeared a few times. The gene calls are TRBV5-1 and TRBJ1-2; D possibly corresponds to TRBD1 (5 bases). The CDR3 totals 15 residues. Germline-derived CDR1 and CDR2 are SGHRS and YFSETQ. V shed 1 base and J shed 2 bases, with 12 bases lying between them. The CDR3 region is CASSLLVEGNYGYTF. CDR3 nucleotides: TGCGCCAGCAGCTTGCTTGTGGAGGGGAACTATGGCTACACCTTC. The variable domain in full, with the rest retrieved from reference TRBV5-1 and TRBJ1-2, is KAGVTQTPRYLIKTRGQQVTLSCSPISGHRSVSWYQQTPGQGLQFLFEYFSETQRNKGNFPGRFSGRQFSNSRSEMNVSTLELGDSALYLCASSLLVEGNYGYTFGSGTRLTVV.

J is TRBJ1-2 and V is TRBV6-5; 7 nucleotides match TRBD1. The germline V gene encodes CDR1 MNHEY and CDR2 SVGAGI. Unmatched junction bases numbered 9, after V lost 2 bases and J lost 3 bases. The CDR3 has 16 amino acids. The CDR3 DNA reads TGTGCCAGCAGTTACCGGCAGGGGGTCGGTTACTATGGCTACACCTTC. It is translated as CASSYRQGVGYYGYTF.

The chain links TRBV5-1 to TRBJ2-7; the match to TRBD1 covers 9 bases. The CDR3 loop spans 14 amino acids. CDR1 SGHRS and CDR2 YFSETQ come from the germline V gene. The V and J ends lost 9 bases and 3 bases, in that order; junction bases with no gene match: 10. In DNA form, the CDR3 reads TGCGCCACCAGGCTAGGGACAGGGTACTACGAGCAGTACTTC. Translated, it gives CATRLGTGYYEQYF.

The CDR3: CASSSTGAGLYF. The CDR3 region has the DNA TGTGCCAGCAGTTCGACAGGAGCGGGGCTGTACTTC. V and J are TRBV6-2 or TRBV6-3 and TRBJ2-7; D may be TRBD2 (7 bases). V lost 4 bases and J lost 12, with 16 bases in between. This CDR3 spans 12 amino acids. Per germline, CDR1 MNHEY and CDR2 SVGEGT.

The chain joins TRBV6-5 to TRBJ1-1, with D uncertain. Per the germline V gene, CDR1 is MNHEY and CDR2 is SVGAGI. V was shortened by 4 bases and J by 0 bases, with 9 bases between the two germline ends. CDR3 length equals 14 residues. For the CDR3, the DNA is TGTGCCAGCAGTTCGTTACAGCTGAACACTGAAGCTTTCTTT. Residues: CASSSLQLNTEAFF.

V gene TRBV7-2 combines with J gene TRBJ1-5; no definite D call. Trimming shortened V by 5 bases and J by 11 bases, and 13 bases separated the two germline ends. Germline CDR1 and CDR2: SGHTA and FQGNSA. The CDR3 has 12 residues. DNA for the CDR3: TGTGCCAGCAGCCCCCTCGGCGGTTCCCAGCATTTT. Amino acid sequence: CASSPLGGSQHF.

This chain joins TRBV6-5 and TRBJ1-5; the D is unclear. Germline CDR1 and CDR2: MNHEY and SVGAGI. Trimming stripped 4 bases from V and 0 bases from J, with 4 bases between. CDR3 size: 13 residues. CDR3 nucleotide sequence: TGTGCCAGCAGTTCTTATAGCAATCAGCCCCAGCATTTT. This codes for CASSSYSNQPQHF.

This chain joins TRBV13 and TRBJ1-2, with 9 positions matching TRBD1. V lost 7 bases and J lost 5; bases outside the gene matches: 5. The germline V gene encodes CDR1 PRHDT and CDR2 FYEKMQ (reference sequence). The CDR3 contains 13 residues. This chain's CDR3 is CASTEDRGYGYTF. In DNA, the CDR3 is TGTGCCAGCACCGAGGACAGGGGATATGGCTACACCTTC.

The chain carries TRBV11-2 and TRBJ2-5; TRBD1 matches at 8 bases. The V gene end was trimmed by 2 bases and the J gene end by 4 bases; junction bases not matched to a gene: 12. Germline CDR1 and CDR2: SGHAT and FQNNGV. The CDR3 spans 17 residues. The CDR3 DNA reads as TGTGCCAGCAGCTTAACCCCTTTCCTGACAGGGGCAGAGACCCAGTACTTC. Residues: CASSLTPFLTGAETQYF.

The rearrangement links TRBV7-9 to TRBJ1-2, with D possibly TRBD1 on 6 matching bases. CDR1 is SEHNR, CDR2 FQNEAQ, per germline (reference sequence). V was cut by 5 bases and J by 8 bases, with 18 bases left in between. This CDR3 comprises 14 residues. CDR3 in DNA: TGTGCCAGCAGCCTTCCCCACCCAGGGGCCGGCTACACCTTC. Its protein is CASSLPHPGAGYTF. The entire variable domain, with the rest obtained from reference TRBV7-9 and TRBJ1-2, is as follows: DTGVSQNPRHKITKRGQNVTFRCDPISEHNRLYWYRQTLGQGPEFLTYFQNEAQLEKSRLLSDRFSAERPKGSFSTLEIQRTEQGDSAMYLCASSLPHPGAGYTFGSGTRLTVV.

CDR3 in DNA: TGTGCCAGCAGGGCGCTAACGCGGGGGCTAGTAAAAGAGACCCAGTACTTC. It translates to CASRALTRGLVKETQYF. The gene calls are TRBV28 and TRBJ2-5, with D possibly matching TRBD2 (7 bases). CDR3 length: 17 residues. V lost 6 bases, J lost 3 bases, and 23 bases lay in between. Germline CDR1 MDHEN, CDR2 SYDVKM. Based on the CDR3 plus reference TRBV28 and TRBJ2-5, the full variable domain is DVKVTQSSRYLVKRTGEKVFLECVQDMDHENMFWYRQDPGLGLRLIYFSYDVKMKEKGDIPEGYSVSREKKERFSLILESASTNQTSMYLCASRALTRGLVKETQYFGPGTRLLVL.

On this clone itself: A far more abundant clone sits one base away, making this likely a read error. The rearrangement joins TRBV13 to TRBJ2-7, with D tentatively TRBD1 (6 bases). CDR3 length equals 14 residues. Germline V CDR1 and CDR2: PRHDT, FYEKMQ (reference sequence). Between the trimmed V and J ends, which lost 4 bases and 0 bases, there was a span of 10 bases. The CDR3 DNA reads TGTGCCAGCAGCTCCCGGGACACCTCCTACGAGCAGTACTTC. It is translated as CASSSRDTSYEQYF.

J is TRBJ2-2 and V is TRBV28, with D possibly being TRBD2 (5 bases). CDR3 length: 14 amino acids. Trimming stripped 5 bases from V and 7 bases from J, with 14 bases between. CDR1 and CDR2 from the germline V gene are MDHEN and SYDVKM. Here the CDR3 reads CASSPGMAGGELFF. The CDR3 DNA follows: TGTGCCAGCAGTCCGGGGATGGCCGGCGGGGAGCTGTTTTTT.

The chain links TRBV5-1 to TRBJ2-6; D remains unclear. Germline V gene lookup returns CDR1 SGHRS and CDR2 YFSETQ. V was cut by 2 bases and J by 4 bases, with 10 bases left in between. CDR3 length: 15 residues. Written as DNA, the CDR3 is TGCGCCAGCAGCTTCAGGAAGGCAGGGGCCAACGTCCTGACTTTC. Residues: CASSFRKAGANVLTF.